The 13 T cell receptor beta chains reported below all come from one sample, sequenced in a study of T cells in Graves' hyperthyroidism and ophthalmopathy. What was amplified from RNA transcripts were TCR beta CDR3 regions. Primed by the HTBI set, a first-round RT-PCR was run on the TCR CDR3. MiXCR was run by TCRdb on the multiplex PCR reads, yielding one entry per CDR3 protein. The repertoire consists of some 700,000 distinct CDR3 sequences, with around a sixth occurring once and the leading ten covering around 15%. Sequencing was performed on blood. The receptors originated from a man in his forties or fifties with Graves' hyperthyroidism.

This clonotype was picked up many times. J is TRBJ2-1 and V is TRBV5-8, with 14 bases aligning to TRBD2. Germline values: CDR1 SGHTS, CDR2 YDEGEE. J lost 6 bases, V lost 6 bases, and 5 bases had no gene match. The CDR3 contains 15 residues. Here the CDR3 reads CASTAGLAGGNEQFF. The CDR3 DNA sequence: TGTGCCAGCACCGCCGGACTAGCGGGAGGCAATGAGCAGTTCTTC.

In its sample, this clonotype was seen many times. The rearrangement uses TRBV7-8 and TRBJ2-5; 7 bases line up with TRBD2. Germline V gene lookup returns CDR1 SGHVS and CDR2 FQNEAQ. The CDR3 is made up of 16 amino acids. With V trimmed by 5 bases and J by 0 bases, 9 bases remained unmatched. CDR3 residues: CASSTEGLQYQETQYF. In DNA form, the CDR3 reads TGTGCCAGCAGCACGGAGGGACTACAGTACCAAGAGACCCAGTACTTC. Full variable domain (remainder filled in from reference TRBV7-8 and TRBJ2-5): GAGVSQSPRYKVAKRGQDVALRCDPISGHVSLFWYQQALGQGPEFLTYFQNEAQLDKSGLPSDRFFAERPEGSVSTLKIQRTQQEDSAVYLCASSTEGLQYQETQYFGPGTRLLVL.

CDR3 region: CASSPSFSYEQYF. The CDR3 DNA follows: TGTGCCAGCTCACCTAGTTTCTCCTACGAGCAGTACTTC. The rearrangement uses TRBV18 and TRBJ2-7; D unclear. The germline gives CDR1 KGHSH, CDR2 LQKENI. V lost 3 bases and J 0 bases, leaving 6 bases between the germline ends. This CDR3 region has 13 residues.

In this sample, this clonotype turned up a few times. The V gene is TRBV5-1, the J gene TRBJ2-5, with a tentative D call TRBD2 (6 bases). Germline loops: CDR1 SGHRS, CDR2 YFSETQ. CDR3 length: 15 amino acids. V gave up 4 bases and J gave up 2 bases, with 15 bases separating them. CDR3 DNA sequence: TGCGCCAGCAGCACGGAGGGACTTCCACAAGAGACCCAGTACTTC. Amino acids: CASSTEGLPQETQYF.

On this clonotype itself: With a much larger clone just one base away, this may be a read error. The V call is TRBV3-1, the J call TRBJ2-3, with TRBD2 identical over 10 bases. Looked up from germline, CDR1 is LGHDT and CDR2 is YNNKEL (reference sequence). The CDR3 runs 19 residues. V shed 7 bases and J 2 bases; nucleotides not matched to a gene: 18. CDR3 residues: CASNHGIESGRADTDTQYF. As DNA, the CDR3 is TGTGCCAGCAACCACGGTATTGAGAGCGGGAGGGCCGACACAGATACGCAGTATTTT.

The V and J genes are TRBV2 and TRBJ2-7; D gene ambiguous. V lost 3 bases and J lost 2, with 8 bases in between. The CDR3 has 13 residues. Germline assignment: CDR1 SNHLY and CDR2 FYNNEI. Here the CDR3 DNA reads TGTGCCAGCAGTGATTTTACCGCCTACGAGCAGTACTTC. This codes for CASSDFTAYEQYF.

With regard to this clonotype: A much larger clone lies one base from this, so it may be a read error. This chain uses TRBV2 with TRBJ1-1, with unresolved D. The V end was cut by 7 bases, the J end by 0 bases, with 12 bases between. CDR3 length: 14 amino acids. Germline V gives CDR1 SNHLY, CDR2 FYNNEI. The CDR3 nucleotides are TGTGCCAGCATCTTTGGACGGGTGAACACTGAAGCTTTCTTT. It yields the protein CASIFGRVNTEAFF.

This clonotype was observed a few times. The chain links TRBV29-1 to TRBJ2-7, with 10 nucleotides matching TRBD1. The CDR3 totals 12 residues. Germline V gene data show CDR1 as SQVTM and CDR2 as ANQGSEA. V gave up 5 bases and J gave up 6 bases; unmatched junction bases: 4. The CDR3 spells CSVCDRGPEQYF. The CDR3 coding sequence is TGCAGCGTTTGCGACAGGGGGCCCGAGCAGTACTTC.

In its sample, this clonotype was seen a few times. The chain joins TRBV20-1 to TRBJ2-3, with TRBD2 matching over 7 bases. This CDR3 comprises 16 residues. J was trimmed by 1 base and V by 1 base; bases with no gene match: 8. Germline CDR1 reads DFQATT; CDR2 reads SNEGSKA (reference sequence). This CDR3 reads CSARVVGRTGTDTQYF. The DNA for the CDR3 is TGCAGTGCTAGAGTTGTCGGGAGGACCGGCACAGATACGCAGTATTTT.

This clonotype was seen many times. This chain joins TRBV20-1 and TRBJ2-3; 12 bases line up with TRBD2. Germline values: CDR1 DFQATT, CDR2 SNEGSKA (reference sequence). This CDR3 contains 16 residues. The junction had 11 bases not matched to a gene; V was cut back by 6 bases and J by 4 bases. CDR3 region: CSAVKASGRASDTQYF. The CDR3, as DNA: TGCAGTGCCGTAAAGGCTAGCGGGAGGGCATCAGATACGCAGTATTTT.

In this sample, this clonotype turned up a few times. The J gene is TRBJ2-1, the V gene TRBV9; tentative D call: TRBD1 (6 bases). Germline CDR1 is SGDLS and CDR2 is YYNGEE. The CDR3 extends over 17 amino acids. V shed 1 base and J shed 4 bases, with 18 bases lying between them. The CDR3 DNA is TGTGCCAGCAGCGTATCTCCCCTCGACACAGGGTACAATGAGCAGTTCTTC. It translates to CASSVSPLDTGYNEQFF.

This clonotype turned up a few times. V usage is TRBV5-1 and J usage is TRBJ2-3, with 7 positions matching TRBD1. Trimming cost V 4 bases and J 5 bases; bases outside gene matches: 7. CDR3 length equals 14 residues. CDR1 SGHRS and CDR2 YFSETQ come from the germline V gene. The CDR3 region is CASSQMTGRDTQYF. The CDR3 nucleotides read TGCGCCAGCAGCCAAATGACAGGGAGAGATACGCAGTATTTT.

This clonotype was seen a few times. This chain uses TRBV28 with TRBJ2-5; tentative D call: TRBD1 (6 bases). CDR3 length equals 15 residues. In germline, CDR1 is MDHEN, CDR2 SYDVKM. The germline V and J ends were trimmed by 6 bases and 2 bases, with 16 bases remaining between them. CDR3 sequence (DNA): TGTGCCAGCAGAACAGACAGGAGCCTACAAGAGACCCAGTACTTC. Translated: CASRTDRSLQETQYF.